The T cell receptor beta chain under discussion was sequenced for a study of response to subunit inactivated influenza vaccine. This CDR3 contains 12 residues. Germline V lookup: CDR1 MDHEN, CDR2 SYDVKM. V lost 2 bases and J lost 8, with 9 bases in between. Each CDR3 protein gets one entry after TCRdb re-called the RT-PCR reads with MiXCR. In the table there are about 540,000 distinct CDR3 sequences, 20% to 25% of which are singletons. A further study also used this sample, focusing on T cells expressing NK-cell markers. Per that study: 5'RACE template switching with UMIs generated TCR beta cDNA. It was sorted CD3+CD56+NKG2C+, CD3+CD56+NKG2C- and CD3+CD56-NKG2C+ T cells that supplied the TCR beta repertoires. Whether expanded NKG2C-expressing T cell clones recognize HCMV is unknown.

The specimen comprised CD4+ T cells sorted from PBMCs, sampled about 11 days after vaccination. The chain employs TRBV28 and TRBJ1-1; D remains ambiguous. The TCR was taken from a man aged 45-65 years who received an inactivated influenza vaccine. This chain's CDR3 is CASSLTKDEAFF. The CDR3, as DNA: TGTGCCAGCAGTTTAACGAAGGACGAAGCTTTCTTT.